This T cell receptor (beta chain) derives from a study of blood T cell repertoires in COVID-19. At the level of the study: From T cells, B-cell-depleted T cells, or PBMCs came the material, which was cDNA or gDNA.

The germline V and J ends were trimmed by 2 bases and 2 bases, with 8 bases remaining between them. The CDR3 is 13 residues long. Germline assignment: CDR1 GTSNPN and CDR2 SVGIG (reference sequence). TCRdb's copy holds only in-frame clones and misses some; the assay was immunoSEQ multiplex PCR. The data contain about 170,000 clones, about nine tenths of them singletons. Sequencing was performed on peripheral blood. The origin of this receptor is a man between 65 and 85 years old with acute or convalescent COVID-19. The rearrangement joins TRBV30 to TRBJ2-3; no reliable D call. This chain's CDR3 is CAWSRRNTDTQYF. In DNA form, the CDR3 reads TGTGCCTGGAGTCGGCGGAACACAGATACGCAGTATTTT.